Listed below are T cell receptor beta chains from one sample, sequenced in a study of graft-versus-host responses after intestinal transplantation. Which antigens these TCRs recognize remains unknown. Using immunoSEQ multiplex PCR, the repertoire was profiled, and TCRdb retains in-frame clones only, with some absent. The table lists about 39,000 clones, about 93% of them singletons. Here the sequenced sample was unstimulated CD8+ T cells sorted from spleen or lymph node cells, taken before transplant. The receptor source for this set is a human donor who was the organ donor for an intestinal transplant. The CDR3 runs from the conserved cysteine through the conserved F or W.

TRBV28 | CASSRDLGLAGPGELFF
TRBV11-1 | CASSARRFSGDEQYF
TRBV4-3 | CASSRGGLADNEQFF
TRBV7-2 | CASSLGRQIYEQYF
TRBV4-1 | CASSQESGTGGSYEQYF
TRBV19 | CASSTGLVSYEQYF
TRBV4-2 | CASSHPTSGRGTDTQYF
TRBV4-1 | CASSHQVDRGSSPLHF
TRBV6-1 | CATSTDSSDQPQHF
TRBV4-1 | CASSGGGGPYEQYF
TRBV5-1 | CASSQTGTEAFF
TRBV4-2 | CASSQSIPGGSEQFF
TRBV27 | CASSLSSGSYNEQFF
TRBV29-1 | CSVGLASSYEQYF
TRBV9 | CASSSGPGLRGNTIYF
TRBV4-2 | CASSQWDRFTLAGTIYNEQFF
TRBV11-2 | CASSEGPAGAQEQFF
TRBV9 | CASSKGGGRGTGELFF
TRBV6-1 | CASSGTVKGRNQPQHF
TRBV28 | CASSSASARSYEQYF
TRBV27 | CASSLVFSNQPQHF
TRBV4-1 | CASSQQGVGGSPLHF
TRBV4-1 | CASSPSSLAGYTQFF
TRBV5-4 | CASSPGSGNTIYF
TRBV10-3 | CAIREVFSYEQYF
TRBV7-9 | CASSLAENNEQFF
TRBV9 | CASSVGAGGTDTQYF
TRBV11-3 | CASSKRGHGYNEQFF
TRBV27 | CASSLSIRQIQEAQYF
TRBV9 | CASSTHPTSGSSYNEQFF
TRBV4-1 | CASSQDGTGGGNQPQHF
TRBV9 | CASSADKPNTEAFF
TRBV4-1 | CASSQVGPGGSDTQYF
TRBV4-3 | CASSHPGDAYEQYF
TRBV2 | CASSDRVAGYNEQFF
TRBV18 | CASSPPGIGGEQYF
TRBV21-1 | CASSKHEQYF
TRBV10-2 | CASSGSYEQYF
TRBV7-9 | CASGGTGDYEQYF
TRBV28 | CASSPLAGSYEQYF
TRBV4-3 | CASSQAVGSENIQYF
TRBV27 | CASSSGGETQYF
TRBV6-5 | CASSFLAGGGNEQFF
TRBV30 | CAWSPLAGVYNEQFF